This is a list of T cell receptor beta chains from one sample in a study of T-cell reconstitution after alpha-beta-depleted transplantation in children. TCRdb called the PCR reads again in MiXCR, with one record for every CDR3 protein. This sample has 450,000 to 550,000 distinct CDR3 sequences; about an eighth occur once, and the top ten carry around 15%. The starting material was PBMCs, mostly from graft donor cells, obtained 180 days after TCRalphabeta/CD19-depleted stem cell transplant. The origin of the receptors is a female patient aged 2-9 years who had a stem cell transplant for aplastic anemia, so the T cells may come from the graft donor. CDR3s include the opening cysteine and the closing phenylalanine or tryptophan. The order of the fields is CDR3 protein, CDR3 DNA, V gene, clone size, J gene, D gene. A D gene is named only where the DNA matches it firmly. The listing skips clone size in some rows; elsewhere it reads once, few, many or a size class.

CDR3: CASSLGQNSYNSPLHF
DNA: TGTGCCAGCAGTTTGGGGCAGAACTCCTATAATTCACCCCTCCACTTT
V: TRBV28
size: .
J: TRBJ1-6
D: .

CDR3: CASSADRALSYEQYF
DNA: TGTGCCAGCAGCGCCGACAGGGCCCTGTCCTACGAGCAGTACTTC
V: TRBV3-1
size: few
J: TRBJ2-7
D: TRBD1

CDR3: CASSIGQGASNIQYF
DNA: TGCGCCAGCAGCATAGGACAGGGGGCATCGAACATTCAGTACTTC
V: TRBV5-1
size: few
J: TRBJ2-4
D: TRBD1

CDR3: CASSDMRGWNNEQFF
DNA: TGTGCCAGCAGTGATATGAGGGGATGGAACAATGAGCAGTTCTTC
V: TRBV25-1
size: .
J: TRBJ2-1
D: .

CDR3: CASTFTGWYRNQPQHF
DNA: TGTGCCAGCACTTTCACGGGGTGGTATCGCAATCAGCCCCAGCATTTT
V: TRBV12-3/TRBV12-4
size: .
J: TRBJ1-5
D: .

CDR3: CASSLGGGMEETQYF
DNA: TGTGCCAGCAGCCTGGGGGGGGGTATGGAAGAGACCCAGTACTTC
V: TRBV6-2/TRBV6-3
size: few
J: TRBJ2-5
D: TRBD2

CDR3: CASSIPGQIPTEAFF
DNA: TGTGCCAGCAGTATTCCTGGACAGATCCCCACTGAAGCTTTCTTT
V: TRBV27
size: few
J: TRBJ1-1
D: .

CDR3: CASSSSAGGPNEQFF
DNA: TGTGCCAGCAGTTCATCAGCGGGAGGGCCGAATGAGCAGTTCTTC
V: TRBV12-3/TRBV12-4
size: few
J: TRBJ2-1
D: TRBD2

CDR3: CASRFGAGAGYTF
DNA: TGTGCCAGCAGGTTTGGGGCAGGGGCCGGCTACACCTTC
V: TRBV25-1
size: .
J: TRBJ1-2
D: .

CDR3: CASSLHPGAPSRANTGELFF
DNA: TGTGCCAGCAGCTTACACCCGGGAGCGCCAAGTCGAGCGAACACCGGGGAGCTGTTTTTT
V: TRBV11-2
size: few
J: TRBJ2-2
D: .

CDR3: CASSSTENEQFF
DNA: TGTGCCAGCAGTTCGACAGAAAATGAGCAGTTCTTC
V: TRBV6-2/TRBV6-3
size: few
J: TRBJ2-1
D: .

CDR3: CASSSFRGRRTDTQYF
DNA: TGTGCCAGCAGTTCCTTTAGGGGGCGAAGGACAGATACGCAGTATTTT
V: TRBV28
size: .
J: TRBJ2-3
D: TRBD1

CDR3: CASSVGGPRNSYNEQFF
DNA: TGTGCCAGCAGCGTAGGGGGTCCCAGGAACTCCTACAATGAGCAGTTCTTC
V: TRBV9
size: many
J: TRBJ2-1
D: .

CDR3: CASSYPWVFLSGELFF
DNA: TGTGCCAGCAGCTACCCCTGGGTGTTTTTGTCCGGGGAGCTGTTTTTT
V: TRBV7-2
size: many
J: TRBJ2-2
D: .

CDR3: CASSLWSGFRSYNEQFF
DNA: TGTGCCAGCAGTCTCTGGAGCGGGTTCCGCAGCTACAATGAGCAGTTCTTC
V: TRBV28
size: few
J: TRBJ2-1
D: .

CDR3: CASSQDGAKNIQYF
DNA: TGTGCCAGCAGCCAAGATGGAGCCAAAAACATTCAGTACTTC
V: TRBV4-2
size: few
J: TRBJ2-4
D: .

CDR3: CSVTRGQGDQETQYF
DNA: TGCAGCGTTACACGGGGACAGGGGGATCAAGAGACCCAGTACTTC
V: TRBV29-1
size: few
J: TRBJ2-5
D: TRBD1

CDR3: CANSLSSGSGYTF
DNA: TGTGCCAACAGTTTATCATCCGGGAGCGGCTACACCTTC
V: TRBV27
size: .
J: TRBJ1-2
D: .

CDR3: CASIASSGRTDTQYF
DNA: TGTGCCAGCATTGCATCTAGCGGGAGGACAGATACGCAGTATTTT
V: TRBV12-3/TRBV12-4
size: .
J: TRBJ2-3
D: TRBD2

CDR3: CASSLDRPGFFPLHF
DNA: TGTGCCAGCAGCTTAGATCGGCCAGGGTTTTTTCCCCTCCACTTT
V: TRBV7-6
size: few
J: TRBJ1-6
D: .

CDR3: CSVLRDRGQFGYTF
DNA: TGCAGCGTCCTTCGGGACAGGGGGCAATTTGGCTACACCTTC
V: TRBV29-1
size: .
J: TRBJ1-2
D: TRBD1

CDR3: CAISGEGASYNEQFF
DNA: TGTGCCATCAGTGGTGAGGGAGCCTCCTACAATGAGCAGTTCTTC
V: TRBV10-3
size: .
J: TRBJ2-1
D: .

CDR3: CASSLLWREEGYEQFF
DNA: TGTGCCAGCAGCTTACTTTGGAGGGAGGAGGGCTATGAGCAGTTCTTC
V: TRBV7-8
size: .
J: TRBJ2-1
D: .

CDR3: CASRGGGRPGEAFF
DNA: TGTGCCAGCAGAGGGGGGGGTCGGCCCGGTGAAGCTTTCTTT
V: TRBV7-9
size: .
J: TRBJ1-1
D: .

CDR3: CASSPAGLDQPQHF
DNA: TGTGCCAGCTCACCAGCCGGGTTGGATCAGCCCCAGCATTTT
V: TRBV18
size: .
J: TRBJ1-5
D: .

CDR3: CSARDPARSLYNEQFF
DNA: TGCAGTGCTAGAGATCCGGCGAGATCCCTCTACAATGAGCAGTTCTTC
V: TRBV20-1
size: .
J: TRBJ2-1
D: .

CDR3: CASRSGQSTGELFF
DNA: TGTGCCAGCAGATCGGGGCAAAGTACCGGGGAGCTGTTTTTT
V: TRBV6-1
size: many
J: TRBJ2-2
D: .

CDR3: CASSSPGQGGETQYF
DNA: TGTGCCAGCAGCTCACCGGGACAGGGAGGGGAGACCCAGTACTTC
V: TRBV28
size: many
J: TRBJ2-5
D: TRBD1

CDR3: CSARQGRGKAFF
DNA: TGCAGTGCTAGACAGGGACGGGGAAAAGCTTTCTTT
V: TRBV20-1
size: .
J: TRBJ1-1
D: .

CDR3: CASSPVHSSYEQYF
DNA: TGTGCCAGCTCACCAGTCCACAGCTCCTACGAGCAGTACTTC
V: TRBV18
size: many
J: TRBJ2-7
D: .

CDR3: CASSSVSRIATGELFF
DNA: TGTGCCAGCAGCTCAGTGAGCAGGATTGCCACCGGGGAGCTGTTTTTT
V: TRBV7-9
size: .
J: TRBJ2-2
D: .

CDR3: CASGTPGQSTDTQYF
DNA: TGTGCTAGTGGGACCCCGGGACAGTCGACAGATACGCAGTATTTT
V: TRBV12-5
size: many
J: TRBJ2-3
D: TRBD1

CDR3: CSVAYRGNEQFF
DNA: TGCAGCGTTGCTTACAGGGGGAATGAGCAGTTCTTC
V: TRBV29-1
size: many
J: TRBJ2-1
D: TRBD1

CDR3: CASSLGQGAFYSASNYGYTF
DNA: TGTGCCAGCAGCCTAGGACAGGGGGCGTTTTATTCGGCGTCTAACTATGGCTACACCTTC
V: TRBV7-8
size: few
J: TRBJ1-2
D: TRBD1

CDR3: CSARGRGLAGLQETQYF
DNA: TGCAGTGCTAGAGGAAGGGGACTAGCGGGACTCCAAGAGACCCAGTACTTC
V: TRBV20-1
size: .
J: TRBJ2-5
D: TRBD2

CDR3: CASSLFGAQGHGYTF
DNA: TGTGCCAGCAGTTTGTTCGGGGCACAGGGACATGGCTACACCTTC
V: TRBV28
size: few
J: TRBJ1-2
D: .

CDR3: CAISESRRVGETQYF
DNA: TGTGCCATCAGTGAGTCGAGAAGGGTTGGCGAGACCCAGTACTTC
V: TRBV10-3
size: few
J: TRBJ2-5
D: .

CDR3: CASSLARTPDTQYF
DNA: TGCGCCAGCAGCTTGGCCCGAACCCCAGATACGCAGTATTTT
V: TRBV5-1
size: few
J: TRBJ2-3
D: .

CDR3: CASGPQDEKLFF
DNA: TGTGCCAGCGGCCCACAGGATGAAAAACTGTTTTTT
V: TRBV12-3/TRBV12-4
size: few
J: TRBJ1-4
D: .

CDR3: CASSARLAGVSDTQYF
DNA: TGTGCCAGCAGCGCCCGACTAGCGGGAGTATCGGATACGCAGTATTTT
V: TRBV11-2
size: many
J: TRBJ2-3
D: TRBD2

CDR3: CSASRPGRSGNTIYF
DNA: TGCAGTGCTAGTAGGCCGGGCCGCTCTGGAAACACCATATATTTT
V: TRBV20-1
size: few
J: TRBJ1-3
D: .

CDR3: CSARGGTTETQYF
DNA: TGCAGTGCTAGAGGTGGGACGACGGAGACCCAGTACTTC
V: TRBV20-1
size: many
J: TRBJ2-5
D: .

CDR3: CASSSVPGKADEQFF
DNA: TGTGCCAGCAGCTCAGTCCCGGGAAAAGCGGATGAGCAGTTCTTC
V: TRBV13
size: .
J: TRBJ2-1
D: .

CDR3: CASSLGRGPSGELFF
DNA: TGCGCCAGCAGCTTGGGCAGGGGCCCGTCGGGGGAGCTGTTTTTT
V: TRBV5-1
size: .
J: TRBJ2-2
D: .

CDR3: CASSYWDRGADTQYF
DNA: TGTGCCAGCAGTTACTGGGACAGGGGGGCAGATACGCAGTATTTT
V: TRBV6-2/TRBV6-3
size: .
J: TRBJ2-3
D: TRBD1

CDR3: CASSLPPWDEQFF
DNA: TGTGCCAGCAGCTTGCCCCCCTGGGATGAGCAGTTCTTC
V: TRBV7-9
size: few
J: TRBJ2-1
D: .

CDR3: CSADGLAESSYEQYF
DNA: TGCAGTGCAGACGGACTAGCGGAAAGCTCCTACGAGCAGTACTTC
V: TRBV20-1
size: many
J: TRBJ2-7
D: TRBD2

CDR3: CATSDPSTTSTDTQYF
DNA: TGTGCCACCAGTGATCCGAGCACAACTAGCACAGATACGCAGTATTTT
V: TRBV24-1
size: few
J: TRBJ2-3
D: .

CDR3: CASSTRDSGRTSTDTQYF
DNA: TGTGCCAGCAGCACCCGGGATAGCGGGAGGACTAGCACAGATACGCAGTATTTT
V: TRBV11-2
size: few
J: TRBJ2-3
D: TRBD2

CDR3: CASSIFPSRFAGNTIYF
DNA: TGTGCCAGTAGTATTTTCCCGTCCCGATTCGCTGGAAACACCATATATTTT
V: TRBV19
size: few
J: TRBJ1-3
D: .

CDR3: CASSLFGRELSGANVLTF
DNA: TGTGCCAGCAGTTTATTCGGCAGGGAGCTATCTGGGGCCAACGTCCTGACTTTC
V: TRBV27
size: .
J: TRBJ2-6
D: .

CDR3: CASSFDLNEQYF
DNA: TGTGCCAGCAGTTTCGACCTCAACGAGCAGTACTTC
V: TRBV28
size: many
J: TRBJ2-7
D: .

CDR3: CASSSLAYNEQFF
DNA: TGTGCCAGTAGTAGTTTAGCTTACAATGAGCAGTTCTTC
V: TRBV19
size: few
J: TRBJ2-1
D: .

CDR3: CASSQSRTSGRFTGELFF
DNA: TGTGCCAGCAGCCAATCCCGGACTAGCGGGAGATTCACCGGGGAGCTGTTTTTT
V: TRBV3-1
size: few
J: TRBJ2-2
D: TRBD2

CDR3: CASSFFPPRSAPSSQETQYF
DNA: TGTGCCAGCAGTTTTTTCCCTCCGCGTTCTGCCCCATCAAGCCAAGAGACCCAGTACTTC
V: TRBV27
size: few
J: TRBJ2-5
D: .

CDR3: CASSITPFAGTGELFF
DNA: TGTGCCAGCAGCATAACTCCTTTCGCAGGGACCGGGGAGCTGTTTTTT
V: TRBV9
size: few
J: TRBJ2-2
D: .

CDR3: CSARDGSEQFF
DNA: TGCAGTGCAAGGGACGGGAGTGAGCAGTTCTTC
V: TRBV20-1
size: few
J: TRBJ2-1
D: .

CDR3: CASSLTDRVWEQYF
DNA: TGTGCCAGCAGCTTAACGGACAGGGTCTGGGAGCAGTACTTC
V: TRBV7-2
size: few
J: TRBJ2-7
D: TRBD1

CDR3: CSAPDSLHGELFF
DNA: TGCAGTGCCCCCGACTCTCTCCACGGGGAGCTGTTTTTT
V: TRBV20-1
size: .
J: TRBJ2-2
D: .